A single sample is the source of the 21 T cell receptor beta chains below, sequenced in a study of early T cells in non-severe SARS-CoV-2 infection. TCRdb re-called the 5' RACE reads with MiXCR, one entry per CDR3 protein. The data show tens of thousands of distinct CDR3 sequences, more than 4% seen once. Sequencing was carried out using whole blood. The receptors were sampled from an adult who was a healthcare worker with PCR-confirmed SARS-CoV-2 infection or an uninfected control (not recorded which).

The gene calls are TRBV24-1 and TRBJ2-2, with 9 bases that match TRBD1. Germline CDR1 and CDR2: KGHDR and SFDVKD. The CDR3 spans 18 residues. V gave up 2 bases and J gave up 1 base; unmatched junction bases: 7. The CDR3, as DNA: TGTGCCACCAGTGATTCCGGGACAGGGAGGTTGAACACCGGGGAGCTGTTTTTT. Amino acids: CATSDSGTGRLNTGELFF.

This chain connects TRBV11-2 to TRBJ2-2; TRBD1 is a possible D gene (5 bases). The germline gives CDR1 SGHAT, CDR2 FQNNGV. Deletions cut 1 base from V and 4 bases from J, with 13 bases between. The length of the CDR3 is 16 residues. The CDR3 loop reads CASSLGGEMGTGELFF. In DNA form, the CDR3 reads TGTGCCAGCAGCTTAGGGGGCGAGATGGGCACCGGGGAGCTGTTTTTT.

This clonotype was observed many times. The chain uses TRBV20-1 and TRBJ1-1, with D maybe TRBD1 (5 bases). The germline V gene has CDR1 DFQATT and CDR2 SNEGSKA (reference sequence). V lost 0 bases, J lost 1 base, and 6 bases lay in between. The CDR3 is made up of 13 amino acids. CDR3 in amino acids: CSARDTGNTEAFF. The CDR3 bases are TGCAGTGCTAGAGATACAGGGAACACTGAAGCTTTCTTT.

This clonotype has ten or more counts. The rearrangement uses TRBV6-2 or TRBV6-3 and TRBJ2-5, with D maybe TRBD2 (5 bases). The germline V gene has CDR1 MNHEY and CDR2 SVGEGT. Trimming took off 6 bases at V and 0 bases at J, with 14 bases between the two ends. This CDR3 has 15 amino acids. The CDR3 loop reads CASSDTPGNQETQYF. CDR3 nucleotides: TGTGCCAGCAGCGACACGCCGGGAAACCAAGAGACCCAGTACTTC.

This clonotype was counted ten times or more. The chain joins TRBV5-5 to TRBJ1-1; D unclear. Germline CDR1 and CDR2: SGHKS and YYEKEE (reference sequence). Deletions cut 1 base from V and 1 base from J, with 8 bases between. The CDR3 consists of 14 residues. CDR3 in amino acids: CASSLNPGNTEAFF. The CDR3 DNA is TGTGCCAGCAGCTTGAATCCGGGGAACACTGAAGCTTTCTTT.

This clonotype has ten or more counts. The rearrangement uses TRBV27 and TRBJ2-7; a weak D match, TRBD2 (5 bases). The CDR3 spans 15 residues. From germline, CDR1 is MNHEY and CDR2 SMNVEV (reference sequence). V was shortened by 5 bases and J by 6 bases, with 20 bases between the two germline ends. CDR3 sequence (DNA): TGTGCCAGCAGTCCGTATGGAACGACGGGAAGCGAGCAGTACTTC. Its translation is CASSPYGTTGSEQYF.

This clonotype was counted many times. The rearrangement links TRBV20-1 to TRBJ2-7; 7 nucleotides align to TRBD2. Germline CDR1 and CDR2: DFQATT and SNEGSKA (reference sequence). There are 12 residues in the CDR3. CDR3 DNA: TGCGGAGCGGGACGGAGTAACTACGAGCAGTACTTC. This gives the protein CGAGRSNYEQYF.

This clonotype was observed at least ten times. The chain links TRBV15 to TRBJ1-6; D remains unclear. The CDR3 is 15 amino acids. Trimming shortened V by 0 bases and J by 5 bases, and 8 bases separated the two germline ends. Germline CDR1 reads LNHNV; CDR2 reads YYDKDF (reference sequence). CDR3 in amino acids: CATSREGINNSPLHF. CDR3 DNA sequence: TGTGCCACCAGCAGAGAAGGGATCAATAATTCACCCCTCCACTTT.

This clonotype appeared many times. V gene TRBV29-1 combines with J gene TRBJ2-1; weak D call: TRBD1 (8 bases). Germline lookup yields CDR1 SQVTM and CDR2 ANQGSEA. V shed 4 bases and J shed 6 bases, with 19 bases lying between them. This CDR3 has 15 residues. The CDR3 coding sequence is TGCAGCGTTGTTTTTTCAAGCGGGACAGGCAATGAGCAGTTCTTC. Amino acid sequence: CSVVFSSGTGNEQFF.

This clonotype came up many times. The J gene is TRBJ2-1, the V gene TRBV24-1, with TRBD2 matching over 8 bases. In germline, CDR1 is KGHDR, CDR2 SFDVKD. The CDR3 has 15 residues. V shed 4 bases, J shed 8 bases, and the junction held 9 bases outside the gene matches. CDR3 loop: CATSDLGREVDEQFF. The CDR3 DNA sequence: TGTGCCACCAGTGACCTGGGGCGGGAGGTCGATGAGCAGTTCTTC.

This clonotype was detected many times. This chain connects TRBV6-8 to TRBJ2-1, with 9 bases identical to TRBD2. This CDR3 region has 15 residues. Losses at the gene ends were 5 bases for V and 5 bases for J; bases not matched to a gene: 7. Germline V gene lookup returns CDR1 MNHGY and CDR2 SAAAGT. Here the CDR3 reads CASSTGTSTDNEQFF. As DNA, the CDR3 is TGTGCCAGCAGTACCGGGACTAGCACTGACAATGAGCAGTTCTTC.

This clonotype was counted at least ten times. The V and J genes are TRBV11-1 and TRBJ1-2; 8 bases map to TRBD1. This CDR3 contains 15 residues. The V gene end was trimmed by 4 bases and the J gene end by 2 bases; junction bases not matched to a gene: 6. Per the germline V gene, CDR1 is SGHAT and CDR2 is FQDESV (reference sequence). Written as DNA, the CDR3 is TGTGCCAGCAGCTCAGGCCGGACAGGGAACTATGGCTACACCTTC. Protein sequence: CASSSGRTGNYGYTF.

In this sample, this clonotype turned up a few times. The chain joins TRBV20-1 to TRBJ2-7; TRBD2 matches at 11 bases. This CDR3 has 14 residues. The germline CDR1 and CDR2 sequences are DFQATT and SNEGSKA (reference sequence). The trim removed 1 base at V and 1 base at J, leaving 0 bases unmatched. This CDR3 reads CSARASGGSYEQYF. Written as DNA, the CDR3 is TGCAGTGCTAGAGCTAGCGGGGGGTCCTACGAGCAGTACTTC.

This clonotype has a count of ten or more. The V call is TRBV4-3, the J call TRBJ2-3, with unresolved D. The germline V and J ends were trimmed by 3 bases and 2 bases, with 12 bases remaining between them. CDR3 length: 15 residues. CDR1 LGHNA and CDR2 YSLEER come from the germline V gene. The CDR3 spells CASSQKGALTDTQYF. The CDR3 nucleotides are TGCGCCAGCAGCCAGAAGGGCGCACTCACAGATACGCAGTATTTT.

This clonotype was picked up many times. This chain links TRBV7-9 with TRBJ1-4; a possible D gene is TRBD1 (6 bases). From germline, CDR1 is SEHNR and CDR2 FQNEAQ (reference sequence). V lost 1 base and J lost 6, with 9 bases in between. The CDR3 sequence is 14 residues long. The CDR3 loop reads CASSLVRGDEKLFF. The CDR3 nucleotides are TGTGCCAGCAGCTTAGTCAGGGGAGATGAAAAACTGTTTTTT.

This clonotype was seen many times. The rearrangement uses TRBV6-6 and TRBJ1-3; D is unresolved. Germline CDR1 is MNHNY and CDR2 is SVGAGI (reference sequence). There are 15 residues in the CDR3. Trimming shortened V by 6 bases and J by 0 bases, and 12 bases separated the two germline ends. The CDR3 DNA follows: TGTGCCAGCAGCCATGGACGAAGCTCTGGAAACACCATATATTTT. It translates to CASSHGRSSGNTIYF.

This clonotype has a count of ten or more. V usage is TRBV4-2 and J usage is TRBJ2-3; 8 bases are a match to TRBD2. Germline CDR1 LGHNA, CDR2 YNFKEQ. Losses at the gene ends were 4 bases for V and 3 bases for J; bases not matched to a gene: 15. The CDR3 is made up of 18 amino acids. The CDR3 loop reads CASSLPERGGRSTDTQYF. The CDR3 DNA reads TGTGCCAGCAGCCTCCCAGAAAGGGGCGGGAGGTCGACAGATACGCAGTATTTT.

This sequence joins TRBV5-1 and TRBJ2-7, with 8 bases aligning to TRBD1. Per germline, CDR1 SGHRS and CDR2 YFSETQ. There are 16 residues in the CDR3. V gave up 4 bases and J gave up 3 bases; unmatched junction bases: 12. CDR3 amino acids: CASSEKFGTGYYEQYF. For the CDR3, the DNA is TGCGCCAGCAGCGAGAAATTCGGGACAGGCTACTACGAGCAGTACTTC. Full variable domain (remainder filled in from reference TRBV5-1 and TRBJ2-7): KAGVTQTPRYLIKTRGQQVTLSCSPISGHRSVSWYQQTPGQGLQFLFEYFSETQRNKGNFPGRFSGRQFSNSRSEMNVSTLELGDSALYLCASSEKFGTGYYEQYFGPGTRLTVT.

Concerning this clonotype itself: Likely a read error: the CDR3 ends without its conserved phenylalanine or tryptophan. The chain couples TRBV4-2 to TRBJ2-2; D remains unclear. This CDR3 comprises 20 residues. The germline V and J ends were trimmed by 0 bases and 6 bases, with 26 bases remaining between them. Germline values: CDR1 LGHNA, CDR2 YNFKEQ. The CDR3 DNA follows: TGTGCCAGCAGCCAAGATATACCAGTTGGGAACCGAATGCCCCCCGGGGAGCTGTTTTGT. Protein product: CASSQDIPVGNRMPPGELFC.

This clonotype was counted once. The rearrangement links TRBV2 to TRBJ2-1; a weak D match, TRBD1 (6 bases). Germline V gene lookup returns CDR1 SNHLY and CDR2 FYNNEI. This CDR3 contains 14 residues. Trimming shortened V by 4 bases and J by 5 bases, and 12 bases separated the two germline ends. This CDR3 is CASSGDKGDNEQFF. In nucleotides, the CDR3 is TGTGCCAGCAGTGGGGACAAAGGGGACAATGAGCAGTTCTTC.

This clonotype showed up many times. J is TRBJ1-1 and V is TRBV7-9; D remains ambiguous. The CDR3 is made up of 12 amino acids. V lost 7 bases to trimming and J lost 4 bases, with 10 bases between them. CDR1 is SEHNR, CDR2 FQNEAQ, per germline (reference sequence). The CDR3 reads CASTFGGTEAFF. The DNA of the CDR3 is TGTGCCAGCACATTCGGTGGCACTGAAGCTTTCTTT. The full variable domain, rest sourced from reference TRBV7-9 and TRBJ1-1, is DTGVSQNPRHKITKRGQNVTFRCDPISEHNRLYWYRQTLGQGPEFLTYFQNEAQLEKSRLLSDRFSAERPKGSFSTLEIQRTEQGDSAMYLCASTFGGTEAFFGQGTRLTVV.